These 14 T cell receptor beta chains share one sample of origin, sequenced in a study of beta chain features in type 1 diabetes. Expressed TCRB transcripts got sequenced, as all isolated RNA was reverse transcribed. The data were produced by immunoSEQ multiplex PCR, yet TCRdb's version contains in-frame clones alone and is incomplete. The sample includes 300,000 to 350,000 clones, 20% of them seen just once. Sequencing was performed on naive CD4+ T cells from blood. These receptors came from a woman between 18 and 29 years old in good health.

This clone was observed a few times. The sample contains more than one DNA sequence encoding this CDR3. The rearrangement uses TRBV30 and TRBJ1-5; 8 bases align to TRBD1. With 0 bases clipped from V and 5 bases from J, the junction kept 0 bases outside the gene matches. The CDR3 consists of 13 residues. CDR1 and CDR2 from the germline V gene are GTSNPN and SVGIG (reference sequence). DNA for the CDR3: TGTGCCTGGAGTGTACAGGGGGATCAGCCCCAGCATTTT. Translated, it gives CAWSVQGDQPQHF.

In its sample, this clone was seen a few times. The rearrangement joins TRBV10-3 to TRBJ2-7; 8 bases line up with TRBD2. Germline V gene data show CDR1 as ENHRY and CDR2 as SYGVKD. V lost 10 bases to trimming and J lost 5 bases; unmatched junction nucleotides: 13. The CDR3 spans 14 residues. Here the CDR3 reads CATSSLATSDEQYF. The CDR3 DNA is TGTGCCACCTCAAGTCTTGCGACTAGCGACGAGCAGTACTTC.

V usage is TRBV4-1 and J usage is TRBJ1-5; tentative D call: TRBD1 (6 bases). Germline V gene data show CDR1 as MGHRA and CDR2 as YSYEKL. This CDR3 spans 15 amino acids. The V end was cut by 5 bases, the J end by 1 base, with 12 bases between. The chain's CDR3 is CASSREGGSNQPQHF. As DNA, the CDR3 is TGCGCCAGCAGCAGGGAGGGGGGCAGCAATCAGCCCCAGCATTTT.

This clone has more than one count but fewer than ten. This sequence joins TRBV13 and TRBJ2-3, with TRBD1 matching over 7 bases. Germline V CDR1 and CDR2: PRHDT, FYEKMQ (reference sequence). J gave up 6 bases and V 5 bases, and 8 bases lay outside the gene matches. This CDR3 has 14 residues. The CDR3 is CASSPTGTVDTQYF. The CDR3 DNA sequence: TGTGCCAGCAGCCCGACAGGGACCGTTGATACGCAGTATTTT.

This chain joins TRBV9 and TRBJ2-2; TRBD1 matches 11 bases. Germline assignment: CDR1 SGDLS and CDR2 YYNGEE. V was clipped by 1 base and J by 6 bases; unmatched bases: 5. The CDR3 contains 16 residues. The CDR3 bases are TGTGCCAGCAGCGTAACCGGGACAGGGGGAGCCGGGGAGCTGTTTTTT. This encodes CASSVTGTGGAGELFF.

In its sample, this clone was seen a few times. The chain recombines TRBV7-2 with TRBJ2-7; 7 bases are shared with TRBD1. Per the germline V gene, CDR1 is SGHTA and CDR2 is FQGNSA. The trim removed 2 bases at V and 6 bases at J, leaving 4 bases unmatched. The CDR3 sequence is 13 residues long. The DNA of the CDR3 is TGTGCCAGCAGCTTAACGGCAGGGGGCGAGCAGTACTTC. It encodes CASSLTAGGEQYF.

This chain's CDR3 is CAWSVSSEAFF. The DNA of the CDR3 is TGTGCCTGGAGTGTAAGCTCTGAAGCTTTCTTT. J is TRBJ1-1 and V is TRBV30; D unclear. Germline CDR1 and CDR2: GTSNPN and SVGIG (reference sequence). The CDR3 runs 11 residues. The ends were cut back, 0 bases at V and 6 bases at J, with 5 bases in the middle.

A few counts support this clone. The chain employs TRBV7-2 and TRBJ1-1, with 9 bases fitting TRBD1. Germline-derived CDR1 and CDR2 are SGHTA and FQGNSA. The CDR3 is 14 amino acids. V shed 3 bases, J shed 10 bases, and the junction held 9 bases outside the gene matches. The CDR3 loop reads CASSFSGTGSGAFF. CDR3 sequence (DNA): TGTGCCAGCAGCTTCTCCGGGACAGGGTCTGGAGCTTTCTTT.

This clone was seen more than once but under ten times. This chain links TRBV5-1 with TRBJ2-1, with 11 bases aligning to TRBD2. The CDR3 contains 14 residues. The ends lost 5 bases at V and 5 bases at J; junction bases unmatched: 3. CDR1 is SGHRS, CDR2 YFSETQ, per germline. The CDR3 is CASRKGLADNEQFF. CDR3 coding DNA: TGCGCCAGCAGGAAGGGACTAGCGGACAATGAGCAGTTCTTC. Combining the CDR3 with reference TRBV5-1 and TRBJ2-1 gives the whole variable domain KAGVTQTPRYLIKTRGQQVTLSCSPISGHRSVSWYQQTPGQGLQFLFEYFSETQRNKGNFPGRFSGRQFSNSRSEMNVSTLELGDSALYLCASRKGLADNEQFFGPGTRLTVL.

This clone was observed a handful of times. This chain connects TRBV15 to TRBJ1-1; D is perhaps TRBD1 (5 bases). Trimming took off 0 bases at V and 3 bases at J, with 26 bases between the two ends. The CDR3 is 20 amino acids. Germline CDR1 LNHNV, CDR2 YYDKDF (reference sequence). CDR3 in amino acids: CATSRETPLTGTPPYTEAFF. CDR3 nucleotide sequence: TGTGCCACCAGCAGAGAGACCCCGCTAACCGGGACTCCGCCTTACACTGAAGCTTTCTTT. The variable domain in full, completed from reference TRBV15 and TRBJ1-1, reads DAMVIQNPRYQVTQFGKPVTLSCSQTLNHNVMYWYQQKSSQAPKLLFHYYDKDFNNEADTPDNFQSRRPNTSFCFLDIRSPGLGDTAMYLCATSRETPLTGTPPYTEAFFGQGTRLTVV.

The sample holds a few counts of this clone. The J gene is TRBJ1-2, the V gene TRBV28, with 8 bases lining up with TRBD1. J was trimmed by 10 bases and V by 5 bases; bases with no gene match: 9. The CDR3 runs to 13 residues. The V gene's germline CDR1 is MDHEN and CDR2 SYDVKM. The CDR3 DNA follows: TGTGCCAGCAGTACGGACAGGGCCCCAGACTACACCTTC. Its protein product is CASSTDRAPDYTF.

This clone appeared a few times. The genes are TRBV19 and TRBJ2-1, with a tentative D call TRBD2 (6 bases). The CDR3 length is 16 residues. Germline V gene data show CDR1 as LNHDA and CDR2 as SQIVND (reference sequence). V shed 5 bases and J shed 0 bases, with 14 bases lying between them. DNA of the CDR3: TGTGCCAGTAGTTCCCTTAGCGGTGGCTCCTACAATGAGCAGTTCTTC. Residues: CASSSLSGGSYNEQFF. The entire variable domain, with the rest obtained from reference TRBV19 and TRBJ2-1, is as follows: DGGITQSPKYLFRKEGQNVTLSCEQNLNHDAMYWYRQDPGQGLRLIYYSQIVNDFQKGDIAEGYSVSREKKESFPLTVTSAQKNPTAFYLCASSSLSGGSYNEQFFGPGTRLTVL.

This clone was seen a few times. The CDR3 here is CASRTGSGELFF. In DNA form, the CDR3 reads TGTGCCAGCAGGACAGGGAGCGGGGAGCTGTTTTTT. The J gene is TRBJ2-2, the V gene TRBV28; 7 bases fit TRBD1. The CDR3 is made up of 12 amino acids. The V gene end was trimmed by 6 bases and the J gene end by 7 bases; junction bases not matched to a gene: 2. CDR1 and CDR2 (germline): MDHEN, SYDVKM.

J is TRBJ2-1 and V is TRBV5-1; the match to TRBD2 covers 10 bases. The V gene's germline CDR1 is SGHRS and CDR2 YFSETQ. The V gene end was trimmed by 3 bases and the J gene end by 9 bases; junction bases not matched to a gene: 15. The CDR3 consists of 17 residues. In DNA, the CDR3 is TGCGCCAGCAGCTCGAAGACTAGCGGGTCAGATCCCAGTGAGCAGTTCTTC. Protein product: CASSSKTSGSDPSEQFF.